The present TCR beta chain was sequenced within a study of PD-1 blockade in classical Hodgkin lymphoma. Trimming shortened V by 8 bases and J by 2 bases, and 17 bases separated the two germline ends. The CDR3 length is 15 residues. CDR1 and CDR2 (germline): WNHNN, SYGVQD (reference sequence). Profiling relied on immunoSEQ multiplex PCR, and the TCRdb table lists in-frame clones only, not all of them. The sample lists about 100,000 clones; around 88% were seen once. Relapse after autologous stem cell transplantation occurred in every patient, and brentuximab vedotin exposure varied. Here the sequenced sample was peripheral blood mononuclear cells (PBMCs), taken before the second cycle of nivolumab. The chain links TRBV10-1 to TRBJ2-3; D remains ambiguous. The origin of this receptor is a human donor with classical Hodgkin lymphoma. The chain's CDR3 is CASASRVQDTDTQYF. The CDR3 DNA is TGCGCCAGCGCTTCTAGGGTTCAGGACACAGATACGCAGTATTTT.